This is a list of T cell receptor beta chains from one sample in a study of T-cell reconstitution after alpha-beta-depleted transplantation in children. TCRdb ran MiXCR on the PCR reads and lists one entry per CDR3 protein. The sample holds fewer than 700,000 distinct CDR3 sequences, roughly 13% seen once. This sample comprised PBMCs, mostly from graft donor cells, obtained 360 days after TCRalphabeta/CD19-depleted stem cell transplant. Source of these receptors: a male patient between 10 and 17 years old who had a stem cell transplant for acute myeloid leukemia, so the T cells may come from the graft donor. Each CDR3 is given with its conserved first and last residue. The D gene is left open where the match is weak. Rows may omit the clone size; those that give it use once, few, many or a size class.

j_call v_call clone_size d_call cdr3_nt cdr3_aa
TRBJ2-3 TRBV7-9 NA TRBD1 TGTGCCAGCATCAGGACAGGGGGCATAAGCACAGATACGCAGTATTTT CASIRTGGISTDTQYF
TRBJ2-7 TRBV7-2 few NA TGTGCCAGCAGCTACGTAACCTACGAGCAGTACTTC CASSYVTYEQYF
TRBJ2-7 TRBV5-1 NA NA TGCGCCAGCAGCTTGGCCCTGAAAGGGACCCACGAGCAGTACTTC CASSLALKGTHEQYF
TRBJ2-3 TRBV12-3/TRBV12-4 few TRBD2 TGTGCCAGCAGTTTTGAGCTAGCGGGAGTCGCAGATACGCAGTATTTT CASSFELAGVADTQYF
TRBJ2-3 TRBV7-2 few NA TGTGCCAGCAGCCCCGGGCGGCGCAACACAGATACGCAGTATTTT CASSPGRRNTDTQYF
TRBJ1-5 TRBV20-1 NA NA TGCAGTGCTAGTCCCAGGGCTCTTAGCAATCAGCCCCAGCATTTT CSASPRALSNQPQHF
TRBJ2-2 TRBV29-1 many TRBD2 TGCAGCGTTTTAACTAGCGTCCAATTGAACACCGGGGAGCTGTTTTTT CSVLTSVQLNTGELFF
TRBJ2-5 TRBV15 many NA TGTGCCACCAGCAGAGATTTTAAAGGGGAGACCCAGTACTTC CATSRDFKGETQYF
TRBJ2-2 TRBV20-1 few NA TGCAGTGCCGGGGATCCGGCCAGGGGGGACACCGGGGAGCTGTTTTTT CSAGDPARGDTGELFF
TRBJ2-2 TRBV20-1 many NA TGCAGTGCTAGAGATAGGGGGAACACCGGGGAGCTGTTTTTT CSARDRGNTGELFF
TRBJ2-7 TRBV6-2/TRBV6-3 NA NA TGTGCCAGCAGTTTAACGGCAGGGACGAACTACGAGCAGTACTTC CASSLTAGTNYEQYF
TRBJ2-7 TRBV28 NA NA TGTGCCACGCTCACCCGACCCTACGAGGAGCAGTACTTC CATLTRPYEEQYF
TRBJ2-5 TRBV6-2/TRBV6-3 NA NA TGTGCCAGCAGTCACTCGTGGAGGAAGAACGAGACCCAGTACTTC CASSHSWRKNETQYF
TRBJ2-7 TRBV15 few NA TGTGCCACCAGCCCACAAGGGTCCTACGAGCAGTACTTC CATSPQGSYEQYF
TRBJ2-5 TRBV6-5 once TRBD2 TGTGCCAGCAGCTATTCTAGCGGATTGGGGCCGGAGACCCAGTACTTC CASSYSSGLGPETQYF
TRBJ2-5 TRBV12-3/TRBV12-4 NA NA TGTGCCAGCACCGCGGACCGGCAGTACCAAGAGACCCAGTACTTC CASTADRQYQETQYF
TRBJ2-2 TRBV29-1 NA TRBD2 TGCAGCGTTGAAGATAAAAGGGGACTAGCGGGAGTAACCGGGGAGCTGTTTTTT CSVEDKRGLAGVTGELFF
TRBJ2-4 TRBV7-9 NA NA TGTGCCAGCGGCCTTTTGGACCTAGCCAAAAACATTCAGTACTTC CASGLLDLAKNIQYF
TRBJ2-2 TRBV11-2 many TRBD2 TGTGCCAGCAGCTTAGCACTAGCGGGGATCACCGGGGAGCTGTTTTTT CASSLALAGITGELFF
TRBJ1-1 TRBV6-5 NA NA TGTGCCAGCAGTTTGGGCCAGATCACTGAAGCTTTCTTT CASSLGQITEAFF
TRBJ2-7 TRBV29-1 many NA TGCAGCGTTGATCAGGGGGAGGGCTACGAGCAGTACTTC CSVDQGEGYEQYF
TRBJ2-7 TRBV11-2 NA TRBD2 TGTGCCAGCAGCTCCCTAAGACTAGCGGTACCCTACGAGCAGTACTTC CASSSLRLAVPYEQYF
TRBJ2-1 TRBV11-2 many NA TGTGCCAGCAGCATCAAGGCAGGGTTCAACAATGAGCAGTTCTTC CASSIKAGFNNEQFF
TRBJ1-1 TRBV7-2 many NA TGTGCCAGCAGCCCCTATAGAGCGATTTCGAACACTGAAGCTTTCTTT CASSPYRAISNTEAFF
TRBJ2-5 TRBV9 few TRBD1 TGTGCCAGCAGCGAGACAGGGGGCGCGGGGACCCAGTACTTC CASSETGGAGTQYF
TRBJ2-2 TRBV7-7 NA NA TGTGCTAGCAGCTTCGCTAGCGCCTCTATCCCCGGGGAGCTGTTTTTT CASSFASASIPGELFF
TRBJ2-7 TRBV20-1 NA TRBD2 TGCAGTGCTAGAGGACAGAGCGGGAGGCCTCCCTACGAGCAGTACTTC CSARGQSGRPPYEQYF
TRBJ2-7 TRBV11-2 NA NA TGTGCCAGCAGCGCCCGTAGATTCTACGAGCAGTACTTC CASSARRFYEQYF
TRBJ2-3 TRBV9 many TRBD1 TGTGCCAGCGGTGACAGGGGGACAGATACGCAGTATTTT CASGDRGTDTQYF
TRBJ2-7 TRBV6-1 once TRBD2 TGTGCCAGCAGTAATCTAGCGGGGTTCACCTACGAGCAGTACTTC CASSNLAGFTYEQYF
TRBJ1-5 TRBV20-1 few NA TGCAGTGCTAGAGCTGGGACCCAGCCCCAGCATTTT CSARAGTQPQHF
TRBJ2-5 TRBV20-1 few TRBD2 TGCAGTGCTACCCCTAGCGGTAAAGAGACCCAGTACTTC CSATPSGKETQYF
TRBJ2-2 TRBV2 few TRBD1 TGTGCCAGCACCCTGACAGGGGGCTTCGACACCGGGGAGCTGTTTTTT CASTLTGGFDTGELFF
TRBJ1-1 TRBV29-1 few NA TGCAGCGTTTATCGTCTTGTCGAAGCTTTCTTT CSVYRLVEAFF
TRBJ2-7 TRBV12-3/TRBV12-4 few TRBD1 TGTGCCAGCAGTCAAACAGGGGGCATAAGTCTCTACGAGCAGTACTTC CASSQTGGISLYEQYF
TRBJ1-2 TRBV20-1 few NA TGCAGTGCTAGTGGGGACTTGATCTACACCTTC CSASGDLIYTF
TRBJ2-2 TRBV5-6 NA NA TGTGCCAGCAGCCCCCAACTGGGAAGGGACATCACCGGGGAGCTGTTTTTT CASSPQLGRDITGELFF
TRBJ2-7 TRBV27 many TRBD2 TGTGCCAGCAGTTACGGGACTAGCTCCCACGAGCAGTACTTC CASSYGTSSHEQYF
TRBJ2-7 TRBV6-2/TRBV6-3 few TRBD2 TGTGCCAGCAGTTGGGGACTAGCGGGAGCCCTCTCCTACGAGCAGTACTTC CASSWGLAGALSYEQYF
TRBJ2-1 TRBV20-1 few NA TGCAGTGCTAGACCCCGGCGGCGGTCCTACAATGAGCAGTTCTTC CSARPRRRSYNEQFF
TRBJ1-1 TRBV29-1 many NA TGCAGCGTTGGCCCTGGACTTCTATCGGGCACTGAAGCTTTCTTT CSVGPGLLSGTEAFF
TRBJ1-5 TRBV20-1 NA NA TGCAGTGCTATCCGGACGGATTCTTATAGCAATCAGCCCCAGCATTTT CSAIRTDSYSNQPQHF